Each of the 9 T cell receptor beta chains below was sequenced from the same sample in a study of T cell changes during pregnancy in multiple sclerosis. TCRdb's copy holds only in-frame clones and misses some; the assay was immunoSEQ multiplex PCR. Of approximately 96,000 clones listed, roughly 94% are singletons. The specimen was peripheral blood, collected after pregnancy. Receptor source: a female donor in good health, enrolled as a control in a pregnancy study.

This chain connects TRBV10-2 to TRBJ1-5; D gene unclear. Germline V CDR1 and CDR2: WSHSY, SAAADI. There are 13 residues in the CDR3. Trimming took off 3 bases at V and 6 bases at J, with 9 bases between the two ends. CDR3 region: CASSEGRSQPQHF. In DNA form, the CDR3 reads TGCGCCAGCAGTGAAGGGAGAAGTCAGCCCCAGCATTTT.

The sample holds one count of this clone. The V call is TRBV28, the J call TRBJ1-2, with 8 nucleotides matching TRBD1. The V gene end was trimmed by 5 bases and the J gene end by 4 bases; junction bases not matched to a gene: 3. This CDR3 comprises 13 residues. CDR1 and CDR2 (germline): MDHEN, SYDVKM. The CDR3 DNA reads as TGTGCCAGCAGTCGGGGACAGGCCTATGGCTACACCTTC. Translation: CASSRGQAYGYTF.

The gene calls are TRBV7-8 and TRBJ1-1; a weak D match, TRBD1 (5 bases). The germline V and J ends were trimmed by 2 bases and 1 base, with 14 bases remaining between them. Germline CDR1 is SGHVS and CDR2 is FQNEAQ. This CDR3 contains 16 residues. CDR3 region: CASSLLSGRGNTEAFF. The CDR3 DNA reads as TGTGCCAGCAGCTTACTATCGGGGAGGGGGAACACTGAAGCTTTCTTT.

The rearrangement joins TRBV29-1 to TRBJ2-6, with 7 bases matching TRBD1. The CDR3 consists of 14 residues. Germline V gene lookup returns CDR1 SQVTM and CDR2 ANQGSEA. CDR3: CRESQGSGANVLTF. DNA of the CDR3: TGCAGGGAATCACAGGGGAGCGGGGCCAACGTCCTGACTTTC.

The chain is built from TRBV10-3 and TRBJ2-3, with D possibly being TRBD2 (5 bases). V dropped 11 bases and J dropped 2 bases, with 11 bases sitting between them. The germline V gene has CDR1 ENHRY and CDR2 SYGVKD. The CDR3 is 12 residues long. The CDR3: CAAQEDTDTQYF. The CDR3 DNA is TGTGCCGCCCAGGAGGACACAGATACGCAGTATTTT.

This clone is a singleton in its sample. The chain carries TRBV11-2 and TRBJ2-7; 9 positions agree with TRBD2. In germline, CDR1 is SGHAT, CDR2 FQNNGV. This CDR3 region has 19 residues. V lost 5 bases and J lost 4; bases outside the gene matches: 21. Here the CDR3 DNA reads TGTGCCAGCAGCGACACCCAGGAGACAGGAGCGGGAGGAGGGTACGAGCAGTACTTC. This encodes CASSDTQETGAGGGYEQYF.

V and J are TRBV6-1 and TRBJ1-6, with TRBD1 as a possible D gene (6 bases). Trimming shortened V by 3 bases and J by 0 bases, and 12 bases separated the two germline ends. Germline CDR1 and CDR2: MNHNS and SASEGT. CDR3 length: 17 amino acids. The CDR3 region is CASSDGQWGSYNSPLHF. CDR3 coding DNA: TGTGCCAGCAGTGACGGACAGTGGGGCTCCTATAATTCACCCCTCCACTTT.

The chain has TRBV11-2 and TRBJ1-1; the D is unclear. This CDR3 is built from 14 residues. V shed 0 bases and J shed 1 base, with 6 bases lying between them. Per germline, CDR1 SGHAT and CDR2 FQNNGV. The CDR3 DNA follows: TGTGCCAGCAGCTTAGATTTTCGGAACACTGAAGCTTTCTTT. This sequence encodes CASSLDFRNTEAFF.

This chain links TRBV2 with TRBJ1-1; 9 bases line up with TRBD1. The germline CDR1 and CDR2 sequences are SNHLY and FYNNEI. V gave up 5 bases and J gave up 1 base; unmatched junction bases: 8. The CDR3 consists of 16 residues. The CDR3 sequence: CASSKRGQGTNTEAFF. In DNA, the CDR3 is TGTGCCAGCAGTAAGAGAGGACAGGGGACGAACACTGAAGCTTTCTTT.